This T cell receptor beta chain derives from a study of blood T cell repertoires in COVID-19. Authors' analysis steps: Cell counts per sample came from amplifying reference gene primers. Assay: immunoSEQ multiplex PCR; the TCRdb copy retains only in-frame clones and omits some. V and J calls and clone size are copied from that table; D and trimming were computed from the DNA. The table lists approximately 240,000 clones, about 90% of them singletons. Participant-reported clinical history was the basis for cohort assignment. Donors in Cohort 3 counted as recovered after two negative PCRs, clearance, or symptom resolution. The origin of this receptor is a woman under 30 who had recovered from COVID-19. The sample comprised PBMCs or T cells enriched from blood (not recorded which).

This CDR3 reads CASSGQGIWPQHF. The CDR3 DNA reads as TGTGCCAGCAGTGGACAGGGAATATGGCCCCAGCATTTT. The chain is built from TRBV2 and TRBJ1-5; TRBD1 matches at 7 bases. Germline loops: CDR1 SNHLY, CDR2 FYNNEI. V shed 4 bases and J 9 bases; nucleotides not matched to a gene: 6. The CDR3 contains 13 residues.